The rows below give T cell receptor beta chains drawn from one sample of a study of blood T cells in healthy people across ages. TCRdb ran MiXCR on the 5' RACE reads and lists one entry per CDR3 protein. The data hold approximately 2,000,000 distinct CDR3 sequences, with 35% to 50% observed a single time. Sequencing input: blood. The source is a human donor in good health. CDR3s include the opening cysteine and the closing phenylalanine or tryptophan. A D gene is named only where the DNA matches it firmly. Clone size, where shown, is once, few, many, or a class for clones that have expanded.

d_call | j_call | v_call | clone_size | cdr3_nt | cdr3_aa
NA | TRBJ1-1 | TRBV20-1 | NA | TGCAGTGGAGTGTGGACTGAAGCTTTCTTT | CSGVWTEAFF
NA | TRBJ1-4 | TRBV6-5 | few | TGTGCCAGCAGTTACCGGGTAGATGAAAAACTGTTTTTT | CASSYRVDEKLFF
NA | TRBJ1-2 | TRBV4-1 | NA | TGCGCCAGCAGCCATGTTGGGGGTGGCAGCGGCTACACCTTC | CASSHVGGGSGYTF
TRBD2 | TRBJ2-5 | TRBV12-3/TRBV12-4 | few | TGTGCCAGCAGTTTCAGCGGGGGCTATCGGGAGACCCAGTACTTC | CASSFSGGYRETQYF
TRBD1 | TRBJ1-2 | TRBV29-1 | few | TGCAGCGTGGGTGGACAGGGAGGCGGCTACACCTTC | CSVGGQGGGYTF
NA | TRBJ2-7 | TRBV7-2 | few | TGTGCCTGCAGCTTAGGCGACTACTCGCATCTCTACGAGCAGTACTTC | CACSLGDYSHLYEQYF
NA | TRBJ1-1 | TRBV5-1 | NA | TGCGCCAGCAGCTTGTCTCAGGGGAAAGCTTTCTTT | CASSLSQGKAFF
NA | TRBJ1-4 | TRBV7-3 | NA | TGTGCCAGCAGCCCAAGGGCAGGAGGGAATGAAAAACTGTTTTTT | CASSPRAGGNEKLFF
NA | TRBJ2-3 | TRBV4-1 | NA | TGCGCCAGCAACCAAGGGAACTGGCCCGGGACAGATACGCAGTATTTT | CASNQGNWPGTDTQYF
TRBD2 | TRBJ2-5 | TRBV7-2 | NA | TGTGCCAGCAGCTTATGGGCCCGGGCGGGGGGGCCGATCGCTGAGACCCAGTACTTC | CASSLWARAGGPIAETQYF
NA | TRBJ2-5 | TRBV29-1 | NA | TGCAGCGTGAAAACAGATGTTCAAGAGGCCCAGTACTTC | CSVKTDVQEAQYF
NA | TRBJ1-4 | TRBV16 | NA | TGTGCCAGCAGCCAATTGGAGGGGGAAAAACTGTTTTTT | CASSQLEGEKLFF
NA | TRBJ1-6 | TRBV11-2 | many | TGTGCCAGCAGCGTTAATAGAGGTTATTCACCCCTCCACTTT | CASSVNRGYSPLHF
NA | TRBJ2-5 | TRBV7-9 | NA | TGTGCCAGCAGCTTAAGGATGGGTAGCCAAGAGACCCAGTACTTC | CASSLRMGSQETQYF
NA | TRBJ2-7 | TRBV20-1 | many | TGCAGTGCTAGTAGTGGACCTCCCTACGAGCAGTACTTC | CSASSGPPYEQYF
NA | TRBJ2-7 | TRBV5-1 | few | TGCGCCAGCAGCTTGGTGCCCCAGATTGGGTGGTACGAGGAGCAGTACTTC | CASSLVPQIGWYEEQYF
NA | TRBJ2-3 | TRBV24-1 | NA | TGTGCCACCAGTGATCCACGGACTAACGGAGATACGCAGTATTTT | CATSDPRTNGDTQYF
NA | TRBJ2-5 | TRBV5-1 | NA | TGCGCCAGCTCCAGGGGAGGCCAAGAGACCCAGGACTTC | CASSRGGQETQDF
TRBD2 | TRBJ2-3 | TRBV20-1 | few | TGCAGTGCTAAACGTCTAGCGGGGGGGCGGGGTACGCAGTATTTT | CSAKRLAGGRGTQYF
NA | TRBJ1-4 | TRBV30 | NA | TGTGCCTGGAGTGACCCCGGCAGGGAAAAACTGTTTTTT | CAWSDPGREKLFF
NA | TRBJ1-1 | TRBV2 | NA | TGTGCCAGCACGGTTCGGACATACACTGAAGCTTTCTTT | CASTVRTYTEAFF
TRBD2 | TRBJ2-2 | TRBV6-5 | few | TGTGCCTCGCGGGGGGGCGTCGCCGGGGAGCTGTTTTTT | CASRGGVAGELFF
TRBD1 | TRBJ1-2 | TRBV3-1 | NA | TGTGCCAGCAGCCAAGATTTTGCCAGGGGGGATGGCTACACCTTC | CASSQDFARGDGYTF
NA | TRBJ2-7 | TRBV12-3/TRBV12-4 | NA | TGTGCCAGCAACTTGAGAGGATACTCCTACGAGCAGTACTTC | CASNLRGYSYEQYF
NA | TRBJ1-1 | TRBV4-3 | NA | TGCGCCAGCAGCCAAACCAGGTCGACTGAAGCTTTCTTT | CASSQTRSTEAFF
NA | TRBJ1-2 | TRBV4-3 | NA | TGCGCCAGCAGCCACAGCACGGGGGCCTATGGCTACACCTTC | CASSHSTGAYGYTF
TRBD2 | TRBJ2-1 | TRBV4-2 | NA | TGTGCCAGCACCCCTAAGCGACTAGCGGGGGAGTACAATGAGCAGTTCTTC | CASTPKRLAGEYNEQFF
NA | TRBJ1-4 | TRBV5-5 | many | TGTGCCAGCAGCTTCCTCGACCGGGGAAGGGAACTGTTTTTT | CASSFLDRGRELFF
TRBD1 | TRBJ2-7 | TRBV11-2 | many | TGTGCCAGCAGCCAACTGGTGACAGGGTGGAACGAGCAGTACTTC | CASSQLVTGWNEQYF
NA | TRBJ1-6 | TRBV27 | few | TGTGCCAGCAGCTCCACAGGGAGCTCCTATAATTCACCCCTCCACTTT | CASSSTGSSYNSPLHF
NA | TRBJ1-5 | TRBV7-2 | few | TGTGCCAGCAGCTTAGAGAGGGCCCATTATAGCAATCAGCCCCAGCATTTT | CASSLERAHYSNQPQHF
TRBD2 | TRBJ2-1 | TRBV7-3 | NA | TGTGCCAGCAGTTGGGCGGGAGGCGCTAGCTCCTACAATGAGCAGTTCTTC | CASSWAGGASSYNEQFF
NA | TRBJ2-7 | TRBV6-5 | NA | TGTGCCAGCAGTTACTCATATTCTACCACCAGGGAACGCGACGGCGAGCAGTACTTC | CASSYSYSTTRERDGEQYF
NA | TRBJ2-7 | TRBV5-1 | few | TGCGCCAGCAGCTTCGAGGGGTTCAACTACGAGCAGTACTTC | CASSFEGFNYEQYF
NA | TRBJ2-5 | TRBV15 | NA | TGTGCCACCAGCAGAGATCTACAAATAGAGACCCAGTACTTC | CATSRDLQIETQYF
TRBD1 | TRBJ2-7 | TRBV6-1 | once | TGTGCCAGCAGTCCCCTAGGGACAGGGGCCCACGAGCAGTACTTC | CASSPLGTGAHEQYF
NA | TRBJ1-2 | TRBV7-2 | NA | TGTGCCAGCAGCTACGACCAGGGGCACTATGGCTACACCTTC | CASSYDQGHYGYTF
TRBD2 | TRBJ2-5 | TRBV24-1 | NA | TGTGCCACCAGTGACACGGGACTAGCCCAGTACTTC | CATSDTGLAQYF
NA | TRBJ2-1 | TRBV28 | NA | TGTGCCAGCAGTTTATTCCAGGAGACCTACAATGAGCAGTTCTTC | CASSLFQETYNEQFF
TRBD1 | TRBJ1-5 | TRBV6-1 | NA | TGTGCCAGCAGTGACCAGGACAGGTGGGGTCAGCCCCAGCATTTT | CASSDQDRWGQPQHF
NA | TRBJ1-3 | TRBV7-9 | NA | TGTGCCAGCAGCTTAGCGTCGGGTCCTGAATCTGGAAACACCATATATTTT | CASSLASGPESGNTIYF
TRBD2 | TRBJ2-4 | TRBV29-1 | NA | TGCAGCGTTTTGACTAGCGGGGTATACAATGAGCAGTACTTC | CSVLTSGVYNEQYF
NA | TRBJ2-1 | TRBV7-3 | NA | TGTGCCAGCAGCTCGACCCCCGGGACAGAGCAGTTCTTC | CASSSTPGTEQFF
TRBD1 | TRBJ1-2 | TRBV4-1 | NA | TGCGCCAGCAGCCAAGAACAGGGGCGATATTGGGATGGCTACACCTTC | CASSQEQGRYWDGYTF
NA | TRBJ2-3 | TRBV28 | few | TGTGCCAGCAGTTCGGTTAGGGTGGCGGGGTTATTAACAGATACGCAGTATTTT | CASSSVRVAGLLTDTQYF
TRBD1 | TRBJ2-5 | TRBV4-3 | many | TGCGCCAGCAGCCAGCAACAGGGACAGCCCCAGTACTTC | CASSQQQGQPQYF
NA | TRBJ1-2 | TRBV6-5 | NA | TGTGCCAGCAGTTACTGGATGGGTTTTGGCTACACCTTC | CASSYWMGFGYTF
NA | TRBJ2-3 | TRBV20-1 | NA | TGCAGTGCTAGAGATCTAGCAACAGGGAGCACAGATACGCAGTATTTT | CSARDLATGSTDTQYF
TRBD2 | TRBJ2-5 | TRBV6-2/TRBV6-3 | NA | TGTGCCAGCAGTCCGACTAGCGGGGGGGCTGATTGGTATGAGCAGTACTTC | CASSPTSGGADWYEQYF
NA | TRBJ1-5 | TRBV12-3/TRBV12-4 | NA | TGTGCCAGCAGTCCAACACGAGAACAGCCCCAGCATTTT | CASSPTREQPQHF
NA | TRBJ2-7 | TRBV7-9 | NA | TGTGCCAGCAGCCCCAGTAGGAGGGTAGCAATCGAGCAGTACTTC | CASSPSRRVAIEQYF
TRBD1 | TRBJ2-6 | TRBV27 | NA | TGTGCCAGCAGGGACAGGGGAAGCACTGGGGCCAACGTCCTGACTTTC | CASRDRGSTGANVLTF
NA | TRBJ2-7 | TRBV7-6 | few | TGTGCCAGCAGCTTAAGCCCTTCCTATTACGAGCAGTACTTC | CASSLSPSYYEQYF
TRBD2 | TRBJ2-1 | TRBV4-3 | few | TGCGCCAGCAGCCAAGATCGGGGACTAGCGGGGGATGAGCAGTTCTTC | CASSQDRGLAGDEQFF
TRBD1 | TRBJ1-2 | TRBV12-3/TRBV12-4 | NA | TGTGCCAGCAGTAAAGATACAGGGGGACCTAACTATGGCTACACCTTC | CASSKDTGGPNYGYTF
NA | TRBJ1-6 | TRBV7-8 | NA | TGTGCCAGCAGCTTATCAGCACCCCTCCACTTT | CASSLSAPLHF
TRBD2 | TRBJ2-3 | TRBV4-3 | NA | TGCGCCAGCAGCCAAGATTCGGGGGGGGGTGTGTCAGCAGATACGCAGTATTTT | CASSQDSGGGVSADTQYF
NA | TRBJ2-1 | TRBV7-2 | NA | TGTGCCAGCAGCCGAAACAGGGAAACCTACAATGAGCAGTTCTTC | CASSRNRETYNEQFF
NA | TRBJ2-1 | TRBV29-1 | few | TGCAGCACTGACAGAGTATACAATGAGCAGTTCTTC | CSTDRVYNEQFF
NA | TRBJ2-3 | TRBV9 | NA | TGTGCCAGCAGCCTCGGGGACAACCCCCCTAGCACAGATACGCAGTATTTT | CASSLGDNPPSTDTQYF